The 9 T cell receptor beta chains below come from one sample, sequenced in a study of molecular identifiers for immune sequencing clone quantification. TCRdb fed the PCR reads into MiXCR, producing one record per CDR3 protein. The table shows approximately 320,000 distinct CDR3 sequences, with 24% occurring only once. What was sequenced was naive CD8+ T cells from blood, with Jurkat cell RNA spiked in. The subset here: FACS-sorted CD8+CD4-CCR7+CD45RA+ naive T cells. The origin of the receptors is a human donor in good health. Some libraries in this study had Jurkat cell RNA spiked in.

The rearrangement joins TRBV18 to TRBJ2-3, with D possibly being TRBD1 or TRBD2 (5 bases each). V was trimmed by 3 bases and J by 4 bases, leaving 17 bases between them. This CDR3 is built from 16 residues. The V gene's germline CDR1 is KGHSH and CDR2 LQKENI. The CDR3 here is CASSPRMTRGADTQYF. The CDR3 DNA follows: TGTGCCAGCTCACCGAGAATGACTCGAGGGGCAGATACGCAGTATTTT.

The sample holds many counts of this clonotype. The chain couples TRBV5-4 to TRBJ2-3; D is possibly TRBD2 (6 bases). This CDR3 region has 14 residues. V was pared by 0 bases and J by 4 bases, with 9 bases between. The germline V gene has CDR1 SGHNT and CDR2 YYREEE (reference sequence). The CDR3 loop is CASSLAGVADTQYF. Here the CDR3 DNA reads TGTGCCAGCAGCTTGGCGGGAGTCGCAGATACGCAGTATTTT.

This clonotype was recorded a few times. V is TRBV7-9 and J is TRBJ1-4, with 7 bases lining up with TRBD1. V lost 2 bases, J lost 6 bases, and 3 bases stayed unmatched. The CDR3 extends over 14 amino acids. The V gene's germline CDR1 is SEHNR and CDR2 FQNEAQ (reference sequence). The CDR3 DNA reads TGTGCCAGCAGCTTATTTACAGGGGATGAAAAACTGTTTTTT. This encodes CASSLFTGDEKLFF. Full variable domain (rest looked up from reference TRBV7-9 and TRBJ1-4): DTGVSQNPRHKITKRGQNVTFRCDPISEHNRLYWYRQTLGQGPEFLTYFQNEAQLEKSRLLSDRFSAERPKGSFSTLEIQRTEQGDSAMYLCASSLFTGDEKLFFGSGTQLSVL.

This clonotype occurred a few times. Its ends do not fully match the called genes, so a read error is possible. CDR3 coding DNA: TGTGCCAGCGGCCAAAAAGGCTATGGCTACACCTTC. Protein product: CASGQKGYGYTF. This sequence joins TRBV14 and TRBJ1-2; D call uncertain. Per germline, CDR1 SGHDN and CDR2 FVKESK. The CDR3 length is 12 residues.

This clonotype was recorded a few times. The chain links TRBV4-1 to TRBJ2-7, with D possibly being TRBD1 or TRBD2 (5 bases each). Trimming took off 1 base at V and 3 bases at J, with 10 bases between the two ends. In germline, CDR1 is MGHRA, CDR2 YSYEKL. The CDR3 sequence is 14 residues long. The CDR3: CASSQGGGSYEQYF. CDR3 in DNA: TGCGCCAGCAGCCAAGGTGGGGGAAGCTACGAGCAGTACTTC.

This clonotype has at least ten counts. The CDR3 spells CASSQDWEVSNQPQHF. Here the CDR3 DNA reads TGCGCCAGCAGCCAAGATTGGGAGGTTAGCAATCAGCCCCAGCATTTT. The chain combines TRBV4-3 with TRBJ1-5; D is ambiguous. The CDR3 is 16 amino acids. The V end was cut by 0 bases, the J end by 0 bases, with 9 bases between. CDR1 LGHNA and CDR2 YSLEER come from the germline V gene.

This clonotype was seen repeatedly, ten times or more. This rearrangement joins TRBV5-1 to TRBJ2-7; D is perhaps TRBD1 or TRBD2 (5 bases each). Trimming removed 4 bases from V and 3 bases from J, with 11 bases in between. This CDR3 is 13 amino acids long. Looked up from germline, CDR1 is SGHRS and CDR2 is YFSETQ. The CDR3, as DNA: TGCGCCAGCAGCGTCGGGACCGACTACGAGCAGTACTTC. Residues: CASSVGTDYEQYF.

This clonotype occurred a few times. The chain combines TRBV30 with TRBJ2-7; TRBD2 matches 8 bases. Trimming removed 5 bases from V and 0 bases from J; junction bases left unmatched: 3. The germline gives CDR1 GTSNPN, CDR2 SVGIG (reference sequence). CDR3 size: 13 residues. The DNA of the CDR3 is TGTGCCTGGGAGAGCGGGAGCTCCTACGAGCAGTACTTC. Translation gives CAWESGSSYEQYF.

As regards this clonotype: With a much larger clone just one base away, this may be a read error. The CDR3 DNA follows: TGTGCCAGCACTTACTTCGCGGGGGATCGGTACGAGCAGTACTTC. It encodes CASTYFAGDRYEQYF. This chain joins TRBV6-5 and TRBJ2-7; TRBD2 matches at 7 bases. Germline lookup yields CDR1 MNHEY and CDR2 SVGAGI. The CDR3 has 15 residues.